This record covers a single T cell receptor (beta chain). The sample belongs to a study of blood T cell repertoires in COVID-19. Trimming took 4 bases from V and 4 from J; bases not matched to a gene: 8. CDR3 length equals 17 residues. Germline CDR1 reads SQVTM; CDR2 reads ANQGSEA. Repertoires were generated with immunoSEQ multiplex PCR, while TCRdb's copy carries only in-frame clones and drops some. The repertoire holds approximately 150,000 clones, with 70% to 90% as singletons. The chain carries TRBV29-1 and TRBJ2-6; 12 bases match TRBD1. The TCR comes from a woman aged 45-65 years with COVID-19, enrolled during active disease. Sequences were obtained from peripheral blood. CDR3: CSVALGQGAAGANVLTF. CDR3 nucleotide sequence: TGCAGCGTTGCTCTGGGACAGGGGGCTGCCGGGGCCAACGTCCTGACTTTC.